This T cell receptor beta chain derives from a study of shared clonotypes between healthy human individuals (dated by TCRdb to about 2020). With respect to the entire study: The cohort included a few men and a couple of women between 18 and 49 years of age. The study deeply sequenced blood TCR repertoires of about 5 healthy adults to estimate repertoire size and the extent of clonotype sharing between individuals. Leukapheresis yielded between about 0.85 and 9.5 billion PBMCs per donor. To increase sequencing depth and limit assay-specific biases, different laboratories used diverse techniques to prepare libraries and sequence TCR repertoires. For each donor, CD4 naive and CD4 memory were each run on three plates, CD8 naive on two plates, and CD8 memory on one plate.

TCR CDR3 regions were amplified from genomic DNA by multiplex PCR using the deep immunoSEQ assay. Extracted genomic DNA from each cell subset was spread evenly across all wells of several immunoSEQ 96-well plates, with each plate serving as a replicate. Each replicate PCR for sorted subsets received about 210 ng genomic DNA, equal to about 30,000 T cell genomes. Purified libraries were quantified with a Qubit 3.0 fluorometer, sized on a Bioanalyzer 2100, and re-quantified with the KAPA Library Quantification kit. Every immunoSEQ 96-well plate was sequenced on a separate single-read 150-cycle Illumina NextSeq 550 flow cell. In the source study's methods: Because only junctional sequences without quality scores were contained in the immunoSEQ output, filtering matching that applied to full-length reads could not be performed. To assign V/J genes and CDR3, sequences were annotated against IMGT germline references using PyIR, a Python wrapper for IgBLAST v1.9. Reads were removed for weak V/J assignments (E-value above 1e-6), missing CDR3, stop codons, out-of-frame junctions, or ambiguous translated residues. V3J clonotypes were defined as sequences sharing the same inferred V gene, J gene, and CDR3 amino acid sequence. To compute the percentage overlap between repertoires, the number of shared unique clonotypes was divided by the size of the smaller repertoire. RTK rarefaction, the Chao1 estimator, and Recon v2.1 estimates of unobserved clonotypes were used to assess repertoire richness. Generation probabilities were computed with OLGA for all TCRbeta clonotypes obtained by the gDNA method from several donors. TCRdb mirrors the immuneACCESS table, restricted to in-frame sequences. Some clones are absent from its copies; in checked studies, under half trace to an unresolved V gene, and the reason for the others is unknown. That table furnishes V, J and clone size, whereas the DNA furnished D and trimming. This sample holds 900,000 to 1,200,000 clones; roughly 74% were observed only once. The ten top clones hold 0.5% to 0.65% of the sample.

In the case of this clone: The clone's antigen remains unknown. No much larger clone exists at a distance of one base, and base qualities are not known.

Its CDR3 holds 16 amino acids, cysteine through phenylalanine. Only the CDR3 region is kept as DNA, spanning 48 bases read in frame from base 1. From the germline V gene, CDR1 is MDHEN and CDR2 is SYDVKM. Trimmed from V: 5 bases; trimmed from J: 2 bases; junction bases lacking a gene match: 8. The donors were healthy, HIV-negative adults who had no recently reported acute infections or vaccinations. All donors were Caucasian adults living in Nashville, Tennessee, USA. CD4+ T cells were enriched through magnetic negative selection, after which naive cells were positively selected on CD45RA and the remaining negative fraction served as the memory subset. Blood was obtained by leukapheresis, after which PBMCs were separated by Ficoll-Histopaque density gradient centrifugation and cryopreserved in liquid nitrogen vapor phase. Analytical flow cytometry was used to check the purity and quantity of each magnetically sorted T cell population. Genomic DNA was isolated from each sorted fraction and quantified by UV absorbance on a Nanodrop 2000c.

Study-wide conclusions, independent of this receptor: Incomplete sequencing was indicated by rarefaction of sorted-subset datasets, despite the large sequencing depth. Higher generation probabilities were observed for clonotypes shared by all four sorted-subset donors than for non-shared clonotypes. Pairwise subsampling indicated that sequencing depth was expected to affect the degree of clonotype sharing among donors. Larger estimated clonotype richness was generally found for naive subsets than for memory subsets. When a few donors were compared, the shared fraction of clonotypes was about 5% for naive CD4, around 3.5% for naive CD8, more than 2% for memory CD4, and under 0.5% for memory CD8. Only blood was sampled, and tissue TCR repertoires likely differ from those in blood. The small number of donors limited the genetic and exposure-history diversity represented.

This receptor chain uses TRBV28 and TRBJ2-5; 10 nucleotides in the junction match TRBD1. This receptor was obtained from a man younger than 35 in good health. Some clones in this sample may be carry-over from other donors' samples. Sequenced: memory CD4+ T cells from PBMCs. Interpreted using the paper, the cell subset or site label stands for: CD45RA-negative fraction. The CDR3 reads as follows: CASSPSGTGDQETQYF. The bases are TGTGCCAGCAGTCCCTCCGGGACAGGGGATCAAGAGACCCAGTACTTC.